The 23 T cell receptor beta chains listed next were all sequenced from one sample in a study of T-cell memory formation after mild COVID-19. MiXCR, applied by TCRdb to the 5' RACE reads, yields one record per CDR3 protein. The repertoire holds about 560,000 distinct CDR3 sequences, with 17% as singletons. The sample comprised PBMCs or a T cell subset sorted from them (not recorded which). These receptors all come from an adult woman who had mild COVID-19 (a few samples of this study predate the infection). Cell type and time point are not known.

There are a few counts of this clonotype. This chain joins TRBV12-3 or TRBV12-4 and TRBJ2-7; 9 bases line up with TRBD1. The CDR3 loop spans 18 amino acids. V lost 6 bases, J lost 1 base, and 16 bases stayed unmatched. This chain's CDR3 is CASSPGQGSIGRSYEQYF. The CDR3 bases are TGTGCCAGCAGCCCGGGACAGGGAAGTATCGGACGTTCCTACGAGCAGTACTTC.

V usage is TRBV24-1 and J usage is TRBJ2-1; 8 positions match TRBD2. V shed 3 bases and J 5 bases; nucleotides not matched to a gene: 2. Germline values: CDR1 KGHDR, CDR2 SFDVKD. The CDR3 extends over 14 amino acids. As DNA, the CDR3 is TGTGCCACCAGTGATCCAGCGGGGGACAATGAGCAGTTCTTC. Translating gives CATSDPAGDNEQFF.

In nucleotides, the CDR3 is TGTGCCAGCAGCTTGGGACCCCGGAACTCGGGCTACACCTTC. Translated: CASSLGPRNSGYTF. The rearrangement uses TRBV7-8 and TRBJ1-2; tentative D call: TRBD1 (5 bases). Per the germline V gene, CDR1 is SGHVS and CDR2 is FQNEAQ. This CDR3 is built from 14 residues. V was trimmed by 3 bases and J by 8 bases, leaving 16 bases between them.

This clonotype was counted only a few times. The gene calls are TRBV7-2 and TRBJ2-3, with D unclear. The CDR3 sequence is 16 residues long. CDR1 and CDR2 from the germline V gene are SGHTA and FQGNSA. V was shortened by 2 bases and J by 0 bases, with 12 bases between the two germline ends. The CDR3 loop is CASSLSASSSTDTQYF. CDR3 nucleotides: TGTGCCAGCAGCTTATCTGCTAGTTCTAGCACAGATACGCAGTATTTT.

The chain joins TRBV11-3 to TRBJ2-1; perhaps TRBD2 as D (7 bases). The V end lost 4 bases, the J end lost 2 bases, and 12 bases lay between the germline ends. The CDR3 spans 15 residues. Germline V lookup: CDR1 SGHNT, CDR2 YENEEA. The CDR3 region is CASSSPGGPYNEQFF. CDR3 nucleotide sequence: TGTGCCAGCAGCTCCCCGGGGGGCCCCTACAATGAGCAGTTCTTC.

There are a few counts of this clonotype. The chain combines TRBV7-8 with TRBJ1-5; D is uncertain. Germline V gene sequence: CDR1 SGHVS, CDR2 FQNEAQ. Deletions cut 3 bases from V and 5 bases from J, with 5 bases between. The CDR3 is 12 amino acids. CDR3 DNA: TGTGCCAGCAGCTTCAGAGATCAGCCCCAGCATTTT. Protein sequence: CASSFRDQPQHF.

J is TRBJ2-1 and V is TRBV24-1; the match to TRBD1 covers 7 bases. This CDR3 is 15 amino acids long. After removal of 4 bases from V and 6 bases from J, the junction contained 8 bases not matched to a gene. The germline CDR1 and CDR2 sequences are KGHDR and SFDVKD. The CDR3 sequence: CATSDPTGSGNEQFF. Written as DNA, the CDR3 is TGTGCCACCAGTGACCCGACAGGGTCTGGCAATGAGCAGTTCTTC.

This chain joins TRBV4-2 and TRBJ2-7, with D tentatively TRBD2 (6 bases). CDR1 and CDR2 (germline): LGHNA, YNFKEQ. Trimming shortened V by 1 base and J by 3 bases, and 13 bases separated the two germline ends. CDR3 size: 15 residues. CDR3 region: CASSQVSGEGYEQYF. CDR3 bases: TGTGCCAGCAGCCAAGTGTCGGGAGAAGGCTACGAGCAGTACTTC.

The rearrangement links TRBV5-6 to TRBJ2-1, with 10 bases matching TRBD2. The V and J ends lost 4 bases and 6 bases, in that order; junction bases with no gene match: 10. The CDR3 sequence is 16 residues long. The germline CDR1 and CDR2 sequences are SGHDT and YYEEEE. CDR3: CASSLLTSGESNEQFF. The DNA of the CDR3 is TGTGCCAGCAGCCTCCTTACTAGCGGGGAGTCCAATGAGCAGTTCTTC. The variable domain in full, completed from reference TRBV5-6 and TRBJ2-1, reads DAGVTQSPTHLIKTRGQQVTLRCSPKSGHDTVSWYQQALGQGPQFIFQYYEEEERQRGNFPDRFSGHQFPNYSSELNVNALLLGDSALYLCASSLLTSGESNEQFFGPGTRLTVL.

The chain links TRBV6-5 to TRBJ1-2; unclear D gene. The CDR3 is 14 residues long. V was trimmed by 2 bases and J by 6 bases, leaving 13 bases between them. Germline CDR1 MNHEY, CDR2 SVGAGI. The CDR3 is CASSYNPIRDGYTF. CDR3 bases: TGTGCCAGCAGTTACAATCCTATAAGAGATGGCTACACCTTC.

This clonotype was detected a few times. The chain uses TRBV7-2 and TRBJ2-1; 10 bases map to TRBD2. The junction had 7 bases not matched to a gene; V was cut back by 4 bases and J by 4 bases. The V gene's germline CDR1 is SGHTA and CDR2 FQGNSA. There are 16 residues in the CDR3. Here the CDR3 reads CASSSGSGGGYNEQFF. CDR3 DNA sequence: TGTGCCAGCAGCTCCGGAAGCGGGGGGGGATACAATGAGCAGTTCTTC.

V gene TRBV2 combines with J gene TRBJ2-4; 10 positions agree with TRBD1. J gave up 9 bases and V 7 bases, and 12 bases lay outside the gene matches. Germline assignment: CDR1 SNHLY and CDR2 FYNNEI. The CDR3 spans 15 residues. The CDR3 region is CASIPRQGASSIQYF. The CDR3 DNA sequence: TGTGCCAGCATTCCGCGACAGGGGGCGAGTTCCATTCAGTACTTC.

Many counts were recorded for this clonotype. This CDR3 reads CASSLTHSYEQYF. In DNA, the CDR3 is TGTGCCAGCAGCTTAACCCATTCCTACGAGCAGTACTTC. The chain carries TRBV7-9 and TRBJ2-7; unclear D gene. The germline V gene has CDR1 SEHNR and CDR2 FQNEAQ (reference sequence). Trimming cost V 2 bases and J 1 base, with 6 bases left between them. The length of the CDR3 is 13 residues.

This clonotype was observed at least ten times. This sequence joins TRBV5-5 and TRBJ2-7; 9 bases agree with TRBD1. After removal of 4 bases from V and 2 bases from J, the junction contained 7 bases not matched to a gene. This CDR3 region has 15 residues. Looked up from germline, CDR1 is SGHKS and CDR2 is YYEKEE (reference sequence). The CDR3 coding sequence is TGTGCCAGCAGCCCCAGGGACAGGGAAACCTACGAGCAGTACTTC. Translating it yields CASSPRDRETYEQYF.

V and J are TRBV18 and TRBJ2-1; 11 nucleotides line up with TRBD2. There are 17 residues in the CDR3. Germline V CDR1 and CDR2: KGHSH, LQKENI. The V and J ends lost 3 bases and 10 bases, in that order; junction bases with no gene match: 14. CDR3 sequence reads: CASSPTGTSGSIREQFF. The DNA for the CDR3 is TGTGCCAGCTCACCTACTGGGACTAGCGGATCGATAAGGGAGCAGTTCTTC.

This clonotype has only a few counts. V and J are TRBV27 and TRBJ2-7; D may be TRBD1 or TRBD2 (5 bases each). CDR3 length equals 17 residues. Trimming removed 0 bases from V and 4 bases from J, with 19 bases in between. Germline V gene data show CDR1 as MNHEY and CDR2 as SMNVEV (reference sequence). CDR3 sequence reads: CASSLSARAGGLYEQYF. The CDR3 region has the DNA TGTGCCAGCAGTTTATCGGCTCGCGCTGGGGGATTATACGAGCAGTACTTC.

This clonotype showed up just a few times. The chain combines TRBV20-1 with TRBJ2-3, with 14 bases matching TRBD2. This CDR3 contains 15 residues. V was pared by 5 bases and J by 5 bases, with 6 bases of the junction left unmatched. Per the germline V gene, CDR1 is DFQATT and CDR2 is SNEGSKA (reference sequence). The CDR3 DNA follows: TGCAGTGCTCAAAGCGGACTAGCGGGAGGAGATACGCAGTATTTT. This translates into CSAQSGLAGGDTQYF.

V and J are TRBV20-1 and TRBJ2-5, with D hard to call. The V gene lost 3 bases and the J gene lost 5 bases, with 10 bases spanning the gap. There are 12 residues in the CDR3. Germline V gene data show CDR1 as DFQATT and CDR2 as SNEGSKA (reference sequence). CDR3 in amino acids: CSARANMETQYF. The CDR3 region has the DNA TGCAGTGCTAGGGCGAACATGGAGACCCAGTACTTC.

The chain couples TRBV29-1 to TRBJ1-1, with 8 bases aligning to TRBD1. Trimming took 4 bases from V and 4 from J; bases not matched to a gene: 17. From germline, CDR1 is SQVTM and CDR2 ANQGSEA. The CDR3 runs to 17 residues. The CDR3 loop is CSVVSGLRRGLPTEAFF. CDR3 DNA: TGCAGCGTTGTGTCGGGGTTACGCAGGGGGCTCCCCACTGAAGCTTTCTTT. The variable domain in full, with the rest retrieved from reference TRBV29-1 and TRBJ1-1, is SAVISQKPSRDICQRGTSLTIQCQVDSQVTMMFWYRQQPGQSLTLIATANQGSEATYESGFVIDKFPISRPNLTFSTLTVSNMSPEDSSIYLCSVVSGLRRGLPTEAFFGQGTRLTVV.

This chain uses TRBV29-1 with TRBJ1-1; no reliable D call. CDR1 SQVTM and CDR2 ANQGSEA come from the germline V gene. V lost 4 bases to trimming and J lost 0 bases, with 9 bases between them. The CDR3 sequence is 13 residues long. CDR3 bases: TGCAGCGTTGGTCAGACTTTGAACACTGAAGCTTTCTTT. It is translated as CSVGQTLNTEAFF.

The CDR3 DNA is TGTGCCAGCAGTTCAACACCCCCGGGACAGGGCTTGTTCGAGCAGTACTTC. It encodes CASSSTPPGQGLFEQYF. The chain couples TRBV12-3 or TRBV12-4 to TRBJ2-7; 9 bases align to TRBD1. V dropped 4 bases and J dropped 6; count of bases not matched to a gene: 16. The CDR3 is 17 amino acids.

The rearrangement joins TRBV6-5 to TRBJ1-2, with a possible D match to TRBD1 (5 bases). The CDR3 runs to 14 residues. The germline V and J ends were trimmed by 2 bases and 8 bases, with 15 bases remaining between them. Per the germline V gene, CDR1 is MNHEY and CDR2 is SVGAGI. The CDR3 bases are TGTGCCAGCAGTTACAGGGGCCCCGCGGACGGCTACACCTTC. Its translation is CASSYRGPADGYTF.

In its sample, this clonotype was seen a few times. In DNA form, the CDR3 reads TGTGCCAGCGGGGCCAGACCACACTCTGGAAACACCATATATTTT. It specifies CASGARPHSGNTIYF. The chain joins TRBV11-2 to TRBJ1-3, with D perhaps matching TRBD1 (5 bases). The germline V gene encodes CDR1 SGHAT and CDR2 FQNNGV. The CDR3 spans 15 residues. V was shortened by 8 bases and J by 0 bases, with 14 bases between the two germline ends.